This T cell receptor (beta chain) was captured by sequencing in a study of T cell responses to AZD1222 COVID-19 vaccine. Study-wide results and limits: CD4 TCRs covered the whole spike, strongest at regions 160-218 and 743-854.

The CDR3 runs to 13 residues. Germline values: CDR1 SGHDT, CDR2 YYEEEE. J lost 2 bases, V lost 3 bases, and 0 bases had no gene match. Comment on this clone: Its antigen is unknown.

Profiled with immunoSEQ multiplex PCR; TCRdb holds only in-frame clones, not every one. This sample has tens of thousands of clones, with approximately 90% found just once. The V call is TRBV5-6, the J call TRBJ1-2; TRBD1 matches 8 bases. The clonotype was recovered from an adult who received the AZD1222 COVID-19 vaccine. Material: peripheral blood, obtained 28 days after the second AZD1222 dose. CDR3 loop: CASSWTGNYGYTF. As DNA, the CDR3 is TGTGCCAGCAGCTGGACAGGGAACTATGGCTACACCTTC.